These T cell receptor beta chains were read from a single sample in a study of cytomegalovirus exposure and HLA in healthy donors. Profiled with immunoSEQ multiplex PCR; TCRdb holds only in-frame clones, not every one. The sample includes tens of thousands of clones, just under 80% seen only once; the top ten take around 4%. Sequenced sample: PBMCs. The origin of the receptors is a male donor in good health and CMV-seropositive. Both conserved end residues are part of each CDR3. A D gene is named only where the DNA matches it firmly. Size is stated for part of the rows, as once, few or many counts, or as a class when the clone is expanded.

NA	TRBJ2-1	TRBV27	NA	CASGLDWNNEQFF	TGTGCCAGCGGACTCGACTGGAACAATGAGCAGTTCTTC
NA	TRBJ1-1	TRBV29-1	NA	CSVVDSVNTEAFF	TGCAGCGTAGTAGACAGCGTGAACACTGAAGCTTTCTTT
NA	TRBJ2-2	TRBV7-6	TRBD2	CASSLVVGGPSLNSGELFF	TGTGCCAGCAGCTTAGTCGTGGGAGGGCCTTCCCTAAATTCCGGGGAGCTGTTTTTT
few	TRBJ2-7	TRBV27	NA	CASSLGRAYEQYF	TGTGCCAGCAGTTTAGGCAGGGCCTACGAGCAGTACTTC
NA	TRBJ2-3	TRBV4-1	NA	CASSQHSQGGADTQYF	TGCGCCAGCAGCCAGCACTCCCAGGGTGGCGCAGATACGCAGTATTTT
NA	TRBJ2-2	TRBV7-7	TRBD1	CASSPGTGATGELFF	TGTGCCAGCAGCCCGGGGACAGGGGCCACCGGGGAGCTGTTTTTT
NA	TRBJ1-1	TRBV2	NA	CASSERGSSLNTEAFF	TGTGCCAGCAGTGAGCGAGGGAGCAGCTTGAACACTGAAGCTTTCTTT
NA	TRBJ2-1	TRBV5-1	NA	CASSLEDSSYNEQFF	TGCGCCAGCAGTCTGGAGGACTCTTCCTACAATGAGCAGTTCTTC
NA	TRBJ1-1	TRBV5-1	NA	CASSRASTNTEAFF	TGCGCCAGCTCCAGGGCCTCTACGAACACTGAAGCTTTCTTT
NA	TRBJ1-2	TRBV6-5	TRBD1	CASTLLQGASGYTF	TGTGCCAGCACCTTACTCCAGGGGGCCTCCGGCTACACCTTC
NA	TRBJ1-1	TRBV9	NA	CASSVPGPGDAEAFF	TGTGCCAGCAGCGTTCCAGGGCCGGGGGACGCTGAAGCTTTCTTT
NA	TRBJ2-1	TRBV2	TRBD2	CASTPRLERGCNEQFF	TGTGCCAGCACCCCCAGGCTCGAGCGGGGGTGCAATGAGCAGTTCTTC
NA	TRBJ2-2	TRBV28	NA	CASSTGDPRTGELFF	TGTGCCAGCAGTACCGGGGATCCTAGGACCGGGGAGCTGTTTTTT
NA	TRBJ2-4	TRBV6-1	TRBD2	CASIPKEAGAGIQYF	TGTGCCAGCATACCCAAGGAGGCGGGAGCTGGCATTCAGTACTTC
NA	TRBJ2-1	TRBV9	TRBD2	CASSVGAGTSGNEQFF	TGTGCCAGCAGCGTAGGGGCTGGGACTAGCGGGAACGAGCAGTTCTTC
few	TRBJ2-3	TRBV28	TRBD1	CASSFLDRDLTDTQYF	TGTGCCAGCAGTTTTTTGGACAGGGATCTCACAGATACGCAGTATTTT
NA	TRBJ2-1	TRBV27	NA	CASSLDSYNEQFF	TGTGCCAGCAGTCTGGACAGCTACAATGAGCAGTTCTTC
NA	TRBJ2-3	TRBV6-5	NA	CASSYQTGFTDTQYF	TGTGCCAGCAGTTACCAGACAGGTTTCACAGATACGCAGTATTTT
NA	TRBJ1-1	TRBV29-1	NA	CSVNTGNGAEAFF	TGCAGCGTTAATACAGGGAACGGAGCTGAAGCTTTCTTT
NA	TRBJ2-7	TRBV29-1	NA	CSVAVGGGAYEQYF	TGCAGCGTTGCCGTTGGCGGCGGAGCCTACGAGCAGTACTTC
NA	TRBJ1-1	TRBV7-9	TRBD1	CASRTGGAWNTEAFF	TGTGCCAGCAGAACAGGGGGCGCCTGGAACACTGAAGCTTTCTTT
few	TRBJ2-3	TRBV6-4	TRBD2	CASSDRAGSTDTQYF	TGTGCCAGCAGTGACAGAGCGGGGTCCACAGATACGCAGTATTTT
few	TRBJ2-6	TRBV5-6	NA	CASRRAFGANVLTF	TGTGCCAGCAGGAGGGCCTTTGGGGCCAACGTCCTGACTTTC
few	TRBJ2-5	TRBV5-1	TRBD2	CASSSSGRHKETQYF	TGCGCCAGCAGCAGTAGCGGGAGACATAAAGAGACCCAGTACTTC
NA	TRBJ2-5	TRBV21-1	NA	CASSNSDRAETQYF	TGTGCCAGCAGCAATTCCGACAGGGCCGAGACCCAGTACTTC
few	TRBJ2-7	TRBV27	NA	CASSFGAGEPYEQYF	TGTGCCAGCAGTTTTGGGGCAGGGGAACCCTACGAGCAGTACTTC
NA	TRBJ1-5	TRBV6-1	NA	CASRIRVYSNQPQHF	TGTGCCAGCAGGATACGGGTTTATAGCAATCAGCCCCAGCATTTT
NA	TRBJ2-1	TRBV5-8	TRBD2	CASSLFGRVTSGGNEQFF	TGTGCCAGCAGCTTGTTTGGGCGGGTGACTAGCGGGGGCAATGAGCAGTTCTTC
NA	TRBJ2-3	TRBV5-6	NA	CASSLVRDTDTQYF	TGTGCCAGCAGCTTGGTCAGGGACACAGATACGCAGTATTTT
few	TRBJ2-7	TRBV4-1	TRBD1	CASSQTQTGGHYEQYF	TGCGCCAGCAGCCAAACACAGACAGGGGGCCACTACGAGCAGTACTTC
NA	TRBJ2-7	TRBV30	NA	CAWSVARAYEQYF	TGTGCCTGGAGTGTCGCCAGGGCCTACGAGCAGTACTTC
NA	TRBJ1-2	TRBV14	NA	CASSYRVGYGYTF	TGTGCCAGCAGTTACAGGGTGGGGTATGGCTACACCTTC
NA	TRBJ1-2	TRBV6-1	TRBD1	CASSDPESPGTGRFGYTF	TGTGCCAGCAGTGACCCTGAGAGTCCCGGGACAGGGCGGTTTGGCTACACCTTC
NA	TRBJ1-2	TRBV5-4	TRBD1	CASSRGTAAGGGYTF	TGTGCCAGCAGCCGTGGGACAGCTGCAGGGGGTGGCTACACCTTC
NA	TRBJ2-1	TRBV5-8	TRBD1	CASRGAGGPVYNEQFF	TGTGCCAGCAGAGGTGCAGGGGGACCGGTCTACAATGAGCAGTTCTTC
NA	TRBJ2-4	TRBV27	NA	CASSLTAEGNIQYF	TGTGCCAGCAGTTTGACTGCGGAGGGAAACATTCAGTACTTC
NA	TRBJ2-2	TRBV10-2	TRBD1	CAISTGDRDDGELFF	TGCGCCATCTCGACGGGGGACAGGGATGACGGGGAGCTGTTTTTT
NA	TRBJ1-1	TRBV30	TRBD1	CAWDRGSRPNTEAFF	TGTGCCTGGGACAGGGGGTCACGGCCGAACACTGAAGCTTTCTTT
NA	TRBJ2-3	TRBV28	TRBD2	CASSSLAGGPVDTQYF	TGTGCCAGCAGTTCCCTAGCGGGAGGGCCAGTGGATACGCAGTATTTT
few	TRBJ1-6	TRBV18	TRBD1	CASSSQGTGVSPLHF	TGTGCCAGCTCCTCCCAAGGGACAGGGGTGTCACCCCTCCACTTT
NA	TRBJ1-2	TRBV29-1	TRBD1	CSVVGTGGGYGYTF	TGCAGCGTTGTCGGGACAGGGGGCGGCTATGGCTACACCTTC
NA	TRBJ1-2	TRBV14	NA	CASSQWSGPANYGYTF	TGTGCCAGCAGCCAATGGAGCGGGCCAGCTAACTATGGCTACACCTTC
NA	TRBJ2-7	TRBV27	TRBD1	CASSSITGTGLAEQYF	TGTGCCAGCAGTTCCATCACCGGGACAGGGCTCGCCGAGCAGTACTTC
NA	TRBJ2-3	TRBV11-2	NA	CASSLWEAETQYF	TGTGCCAGCAGCCTCTGGGAGGCAGAAACGCAGTATTTT
NA	TRBJ2-2	TRBV27	NA	CASTGTNTGELFF	TGTGCCAGCACGGGGACAAACACCGGGGAGCTGTTTTTT
NA	TRBJ1-4	TRBV5-6	NA	CASSSGATNEKLFF	TGTGCCAGCAGCTCAGGGGCCACTAATGAAAAACTGTTTTTT
NA	TRBJ2-4	TRBV7-2	NA	CASSPDRNIQYF	TGTGCCAGCAGCCCTGACAGGAACATTCAGTACTTC
few	TRBJ1-1	TRBV5-4	TRBD1	CASSWDRGNTEAFF	TGTGCCAGCAGCTGGGACAGGGGAAACACTGAAGCTTTCTTT
NA	TRBJ1-1	TRBV4-1	TRBD1	CASSQVDNRGGEAFF	TGCGCCAGCAGCCAGGTTGACAACAGGGGGGGTGAAGCTTTTTTT
NA	TRBJ2-5	TRBV2	NA	CASSGGPRGLGTQYF	TGTGCCAGCAGTGGAGGGCCCAGGGGCTTGGGGACCCAGTACTTC
NA	TRBJ2-7	TRBV15	NA	CATSRSRDNTYEQYF	TGTGCCACCAGCAGATCCCGGGACAATACCTACGAGCAGTACTTC
NA	TRBJ2-7	TRBV7-9	TRBD1	CASSHDRGTSYEQYF	TGTGCCAGCAGTCATGACAGGGGGACCTCCTACGAGCAGTACTTC
NA	TRBJ1-2	TRBV28	TRBD1	CASSGMTGGDYGYTF	TGTGCCAGCAGTGGGATGACAGGGGGCGACTATGGCTACACCTTC
once	TRBJ1-5	TRBV10-3	NA	CATNPGQFSNQPQHF	TGTGCCACCAACCCAGGACAGTTTAGCAATCAGCCCCAGCATTTT
few	TRBJ1-1	TRBV11-3	NA	CASSLDSRDKSAFF	TGTGCCAGCAGCTTAGATTCCCGAGATAAGTCGGCTTTCTTT